These 22 T cell receptor beta chains were sequenced from one sample in a study of blood T cells in healthy people across ages. A second PCR of about 6 to 11 cycles used a sample-barcoded 5' primer and a J-beta primer mix. TCRdb re-called the 5' RACE reads with MiXCR, one entry per CDR3 protein. The data hold 850,000 to 1,100,000 distinct CDR3 sequences, with 35% to 45% observed a single time. Sequencing was done on a sample of blood. The source of these receptors is a young man in good health.

This clonotype was seen more than once but under ten times. This chain uses TRBV7-6 with TRBJ2-5; 9 bases are shared with TRBD1. V lost 3 bases, J lost 6 bases, and 11 bases stayed unmatched. Germline values: CDR1 SGHVS, CDR2 FNYEAQ. The CDR3 is 16 residues long. This CDR3 reads CASSFTTGTGSKTQYF. CDR3 DNA sequence: TGTGCCAGCAGCTTCACAACCGGGACAGGGTCGAAGACCCAGTACTTC. Complete variable domain (other parts from reference TRBV7-6 and TRBJ2-5): GAGVSQSPRYKVTKRGQDVALRCDPISGHVSLYWYRQALGQGPEFLTYFNYEAQQDKSGLPNDRFSAERPEGSISTLTIQRTEQRDSAMYRCASSFTTGTGSKTQYFGPGTRLLVL.

The genes are TRBV3-1 and TRBJ1-2; TRBD1 might be the D (6 bases). The CDR3 runs to 14 residues. Germline CDR1 is LGHDT and CDR2 is YNNKEL (reference sequence). Trimming took off 2 bases at V and 6 bases at J, with 13 bases between the two ends. The CDR3 region is CASSQSQGVDGYTF. CDR3 nucleotides: TGTGCCAGCAGCCAATCACAGGGCGTAGATGGCTACACCTTC.

V usage is TRBV5-6 and J usage is TRBJ1-1, with TRBD1 identical over 7 bases. The junction had 8 bases not matched to a gene; V was cut back by 4 bases and J by 5 bases. CDR1 and CDR2 from the germline V gene are SGHDT and YYEEEE. This CDR3 has 14 amino acids. CDR3 in DNA: TGTGCCAGCAGCCCGACAGGGAAGGGGACTGAAGCTTTCTTT. Amino acid sequence: CASSPTGKGTEAFF.

This clonotype was picked up one time. This is likely a read error, given that the CDR3 carries no conserved phenylalanine or tryptophan at its end. This chain joins TRBV5-1 and TRBJ2-7; 7 bases line up with TRBD1. Germline-derived CDR1 and CDR2 are SGHRS and YFSETQ. The length of the CDR3 is 16 residues. Trimming cost V 0 bases and J 4 bases; bases outside gene matches: 10. The CDR3 protein is CASSLDFQARGYEQYL. The CDR3 bases are TGCGCCAGCAGCTTGGATTTTCAGGCCAGGGGGTACGAGCAGTACCTC.

This clonotype was detected only a few times. This chain connects TRBV29-1 to TRBJ2-5; weak D call: TRBD2 (5 bases). Germline CDR1 SQVTM, CDR2 ANQGSEA. Trimming cost V 1 base and J 7 bases, with 7 bases left between them. The CDR3 is 11 residues long. The CDR3: CSVEAGRTQYF. The CDR3 region has the DNA TGCAGCGTTGAAGCGGGGAGGACCCAGTACTTC.

The gene calls are TRBV3-1 and TRBJ2-5; 8 bases line up with TRBD2. CDR3 length equals 15 residues. With 1 base clipped from V and 6 bases from J, the junction kept 7 bases outside the gene matches. Germline loops: CDR1 LGHDT, CDR2 YNNKEL (reference sequence). The CDR3 nucleotides are TGTGCCAGCAGCCAAGTACAACTAGCGGCGAAGACCCAGTACTTC. It yields the protein CASSQVQLAAKTQYF.

The gene calls are TRBV7-9 and TRBJ1-6; D unclear. The CDR3 totals 14 residues. The V end lost 7 bases, the J end lost 8 bases, and 15 bases lay between the germline ends. Germline values: CDR1 SEHNR, CDR2 FQNEAQ (reference sequence). In nucleotides, the CDR3 is TGTGCCAGCACCGCAGCTGGGCGGGATTCACCCCTCCACTTT. Its translation is CASTAAGRDSPLHF.

This chain uses TRBV6-5 with TRBJ2-3, with no clear D. Germline V gene lookup returns CDR1 MNHEY and CDR2 SVGAGI. The CDR3 runs to 14 residues. V lost 6 bases and J 1 base, leaving 11 bases between the germline ends. The CDR3 reads CASRQGLGTDTQYF. The CDR3 bases are TGTGCCAGCAGACAAGGGCTGGGCACAGATACGCAGTATTTT.

This sequence joins TRBV4-1 and TRBJ1-4, with a weak D call TRBD1 (5 bases). CDR3 length: 14 residues. Germline values: CDR1 MGHRA, CDR2 YSYEKL. V was shortened by 3 bases and J by 8 bases, with 13 bases between the two germline ends. In nucleotides, the CDR3 is TGCGCCAGCAGCCACTTCTCGGGGCCGGAAAAACTGTTTTTT. It yields the protein CASSHFSGPEKLFF.

This clonotype was seen more than once but under ten times. The V gene is TRBV2, the J gene TRBJ2-5; a weak D match, TRBD2 (5 bases). Germline V CDR1 and CDR2: SNHLY, FYNNEI. The CDR3 covers 15 residues. Deletions cut 0 bases from V and 0 bases from J, with 8 bases between. The CDR3 protein is CASSEARANQETQYF. DNA for the CDR3: TGTGCCAGCAGTGAAGCGCGGGCTAACCAAGAGACCCAGTACTTC.

The chain has TRBV12-3 or TRBV12-4 and TRBJ1-1; D remains ambiguous. V was shortened by 3 bases and J by 0 bases, with 8 bases between the two germline ends. This CDR3 is 14 amino acids long. The CDR3 coding sequence is TGTGCCAGCAGTTTTAACGGGGTGAACACTGAAGCTTTCTTT. This codes for CASSFNGVNTEAFF.

The chain uses TRBV5-1 and TRBJ2-1; perhaps TRBD1 as D (6 bases). The DNA end favors TRBJ2-7, so the J call may be wrong. This CDR3 is 15 amino acids long. Germline CDR1 SGHRS, CDR2 YFSETQ. CDR3: CASSFSGGDYNEQYF. As DNA, the CDR3 is TGCGCCAGCAGCTTTTCTGGGGGCGATTACAATGAGCAGTACTTC.

The genes are TRBV7-9 and TRBJ1-1, with 7 bases lining up with TRBD1. With 5 bases clipped from V and 6 bases from J, the junction kept 12 bases outside the gene matches. CDR1 SEHNR and CDR2 FQNEAQ come from the germline V gene (reference sequence). The CDR3 totals 15 residues. In DNA, the CDR3 is TGTGCCAGCAGCGCCCCAGGGGGAATAACGTCTGAAGCTTTCTTT. Translating gives CASSAPGGITSEAFF. Combining the CDR3 with reference TRBV7-9 and TRBJ1-1 gives the whole variable domain DTGVSQNPRHKITKRGQNVTFRCDPISEHNRLYWYRQTLGQGPEFLTYFQNEAQLEKSRLLSDRFSAERPKGSFSTLEIQRTEQGDSAMYLCASSAPGGITSEAFFGQGTRLTVV.

The chain joins TRBV9 to TRBJ2-1; 7 positions match TRBD1. V trimming: 4 bases; J trimming: 1 base; junction bases outside the gene matches: 11. Germline V gene sequence: CDR1 SGDLS, CDR2 YYNGEE. The CDR3 totals 17 residues. CDR3 DNA sequence: TGTGCCAGCAGCCCCCGAACAGGGGACACGTCCTACAATGAGCAGTTCTTC. This codes for CASSPRTGDTSYNEQFF.

This clonotype appeared once. The chain joins TRBV12-3 or TRBV12-4 to TRBJ1-4; D unresolved. The V and J ends lost 6 bases and 4 bases respectively, with 12 bases between them. The length of the CDR3 is 14 residues. CDR3 bases: TGTGCCAGCAGCTCGGCGGCCTATAATGAAAAACTGTTTTTT. Translated, it gives CASSSAAYNEKLFF.

This clonotype came up many times. The CDR3 here is CASSLSPDTLYNEQFF. The DNA of the CDR3 is TGTGCCAGCAGTTTATCCCCAGATACTCTATACAATGAGCAGTTCTTC. The chain combines TRBV27 with TRBJ2-1; D is unresolved. Between the trimmed V and J ends, which lost 0 bases and 4 bases, there was a span of 13 bases. The length of the CDR3 is 16 residues. The germline CDR1 and CDR2 sequences are MNHEY and SMNVEV (reference sequence).

This chain joins TRBV6-5 and TRBJ2-1; 11 bases line up with TRBD2. The CDR3 has 18 residues. Germline V CDR1 and CDR2: MNHEY, SVGAGI. V lost 0 bases, J lost 2 bases, and 6 bases stayed unmatched. Here the CDR3 DNA reads TGTGCCAGCAGTTACTCAAATAAGGGACTAGCGGCCTACAATGAGCAGTTCTTC. It is translated as CASSYSNKGLAAYNEQFF.

Only a few counts were recorded for this clonotype. V and J are TRBV12-5 and TRBJ2-3, with 9 bases matching TRBD1. Germline CDR1 reads LGHNT; CDR2 reads FRNRAP. Trimming at V came to 7 bases and at J to 6 bases, leaving 8 bases not matched to a gene. The CDR3 consists of 14 residues. The CDR3 region has the DNA TGTGCTAGTGATCCGGGACAGGGAGGCGATACGCAGTATTTT. It encodes CASDPGQGGDTQYF.

This clonotype has more than one count but fewer than ten. This rearrangement joins TRBV6-2 or TRBV6-3 to TRBJ2-3, with 10 nucleotides matching TRBD1. The CDR3 has 15 amino acids. J gave up 4 bases and V 6 bases, and 7 bases lay outside the gene matches. Germline CDR1 and CDR2: MNHEY and SVGEGT. The CDR3 is CASRGGQGSADTQYF. The CDR3 DNA sequence: TGTGCCAGCAGGGGGGGACAGGGGAGCGCAGATACGCAGTATTTT.

In DNA, the CDR3 is TGTGCCAGCAGTTCAAGGAGTCCGGGTGAAAAACTGTTTTTT. It yields the protein CASSSRSPGEKLFF. The V call is TRBV27, the J call TRBJ1-4; no clear D gene. The CDR3 is made up of 14 amino acids. From germline, CDR1 is MNHEY and CDR2 SMNVEV (reference sequence). Trimming took off 4 bases at V and 7 bases at J, with 13 bases between the two ends.

V usage is TRBV2 and J usage is TRBJ2-7; either TRBD1 or TRBD2 may fit D (5 bases each). The germline CDR1 and CDR2 sequences are SNHLY and FYNNEI. Trimming removed 6 bases from V and 6 bases from J, with 18 bases in between. This CDR3 is 14 amino acids long. The DNA for the CDR3 is TGTGCCAGCAGCCCGGGACGTACCTTCGGCGAGCAGTACTTC. This encodes CASSPGRTFGEQYF.

This clonotype was seen a handful of times. The chain couples TRBV7-2 to TRBJ2-5; D remains ambiguous. Germline V gives CDR1 SGHTA, CDR2 FQGNSA. Trimming pared 3 bases from V and 5 bases from J, leaving 10 bases between. The CDR3 has 13 amino acids. The CDR3 nucleotides are TGTGCCAGCAGCTTTGCGATTACGGAGACCCAGTACTTC. It yields the protein CASSFAITETQYF.